This T cell receptor (beta chain) was documented in a study of T cells after yellow fever vaccination (dated by TCRdb to the late 2010s). Describing the broader study: The SMART-Seq v4 Ultra Low Input RNA kit was used to prepare libraries from fractions with low cell numbers. To track T-cell clones before and after primary and booster YFV17D yellow fever vaccination, bulk TCR alpha and beta repertoires were sequenced longitudinally. Two healthy male donors made up the cohort, one aged 18 to 29 years and the other aged 30 to 40 years. Blood was collected at multiple timepoints before and after primary and secondary immunization, and bulk PBMC replicates and cell subsets were isolated. Paper-wide results and their limitations: FACS-sorted repertoires could contain abundant contaminating clonotypes from the bulk population, so computational filtering was required. The secondary T-cell response was weaker than the primary response but faster, peaking on day 5 instead of day 15. A small share of clonotypes was detected in both CD4 and CD8 compartments, with the overlap likely arising from convergent recombination. Most clones expanded after primary vaccination (approximately 96% of CD4 and around 88% of CD8) were re-detected after the booster, suggesting that broad memory maintenance occurred. Because the study included only two donors, the extent to which the findings can be generalized is limited.

TCR cDNA was synthesized by 5'RACE template switching, through which a universal primer site and unique molecular identifiers were introduced. cDNA synthesis was primed from both the TCR alpha and TCR beta constant segments. Two PCR steps were used to amplify libraries, with sample barcodes and sequencing adapters being added in the second step. Libraries were sequenced on Illumina HiSeq 2500 (2x100 bp) or NovaSeq (2x150 bp). The study's processing was this. MIGEC handled demultiplexing of reads and collapsing into UMI consensus sequences, while MiXCR performed V(D)J alignment. Clonotypes responding to the vaccine were identified with edgeR on replicate PBMC samples, with the criteria of FDR below 0.01 and a log2 fold change above 5 up to day 15. Each bulk clonotype received a CD4 or CD8 identity based on whether the sequenced CD4 or CD8 repertoire contained that clonotype at higher abundance. In TCRdb, the public reads were trimmed at Q25 with fastp and aligned with MiXCR, with productive beta chains retained. Rows matching on CDR3 protein sequence are summarized as one entry with the most common DNA and genes. These V and J calls originate from TCRdb's pipeline instead of the authors' own analysis. In this sample the table shows around 500,000 distinct CDR3 sequences, 21% of which occur a single time. The ten largest clones capture roughly a sixth of the sample.

The sample's treatment or condition label, decoded: live attenuated yellow fever vaccine strain. At every blood-draw timepoint, two biological replicates of bulk PBMCs were collected. A standard Ficoll-Paque protocol was used to isolate PBMCs from peripheral blood. TriZol was used to extract RNA from bulk PBMCs, from CD4 and CD8 fractions, and from dextramer-positive and dextramer-negative fractions. This clonotype was counted a few times. Its antigen remains undetermined. Qualities for individual bases were not recorded, and no much larger clone is one base off. V is cut back by 2 bases and J by 1 base, with 1 base in the junction unmatched. The CDR3 has 14 amino acids, counting the end cysteine and phenylalanine. CDR3 DNA only is kept here, 42 bases in frame from base 1. Reading the germline V gene (reference sequence) gives CDR1 DFQATT and CDR2 SNEGSKA.

The sequence derives from a man younger than 30 who received the YFV17D yellow fever vaccine. This receptor chain uses TRBV20-1 and TRBJ2-3; 9 central nucleotides agree with TRBD2. This material consisted of PBMCs, taken approximately 22 days after the first yellow fever vaccination. The DNA reads as follows: TGCAGTGCTAGACTAGCGGGGCGCACAGATACGCAGTATTTT. Translated, it reads CSARLAGRTDTQYF.